A single sample is the source of the 17 T cell receptor beta chains below, sequenced in a study of graft-versus-host responses after intestinal transplantation. Sequencing was performed with immunoSEQ multiplex PCR; in TCRdb, only in-frame clones are kept and a portion is missing. Of some 120,000 clones in the sample, approximately 92% were seen once. For these receptors, no antigen is known. The starting material was unstimulated CD4+ T cells sorted from spleen or lymph node cells, obtained before intestinal transplant. These receptors originate from a human donor who received an intestinal transplant.

The V gene is TRBV9, the J gene TRBJ1-5; unclear D gene. Looked up from germline, CDR1 is SGDLS and CDR2 is YYNGEE. Deletions cut 0 bases from V and 6 bases from J, with 7 bases between. The CDR3 spans 13 residues. In DNA form, the CDR3 reads TGTGCCAGCAGCGTAGGGTTGGGTCAGCCCCAGCATTTT. Its translation: CASSVGLGQPQHF. The variable domain in full, completed from reference TRBV9 and TRBJ1-5, reads DSGVTQTPKHLITATGQRVTLRCSPRSGDLSVYWYQQSLDQGLQFLIQYYNGEERAKGNILERFSAQQFPDLHSELNLSSLELGDSALYFCASSVGLGQPQHFGDGTRLSIL.

The V and J genes are TRBV15 and TRBJ2-7, with a possible D match to TRBD2 (6 bases). V lost 0 bases to trimming and J lost 0 bases, with 9 bases between them. CDR1 is LNHNV, CDR2 YYDKDF, per germline (reference sequence). This CDR3 spans 15 amino acids. The CDR3 DNA follows: TGTGCCACCAGCAGAGATTTGGGACTCTCCTACGAGCAGTACTTC. The encoded protein is CATSRDLGLSYEQYF.

The gene calls are TRBV5-1 and TRBJ2-3; no firm D call. The CDR3 extends over 12 amino acids. In germline, CDR1 is SGHRS, CDR2 YFSETQ. The ends were cut back, 0 bases at V and 6 bases at J, with 5 bases in the middle. The CDR3: CASSLGRDTQYF. The CDR3 region has the DNA TGCGCCAGCAGCTTGGGGCGGGATACGCAGTATTTT.

J is TRBJ2-2 and V is TRBV7-8; the match to TRBD1 covers 7 bases. The germline V gene encodes CDR1 SGHVS and CDR2 FQNEAQ. This CDR3 spans 14 amino acids. V gave up 3 bases and J gave up 5 bases; unmatched junction bases: 3. DNA of the CDR3: TGTGCCAGCAGCTTGGGACAGCTAACCGGGGAGCTGTTTTTT. Its protein is CASSLGQLTGELFF. Together with reference TRBV7-8 and TRBJ2-2, the CDR3 gives the full variable domain: GAGVSQSPRYKVAKRGQDVALRCDPISGHVSLFWYQQALGQGPEFLTYFQNEAQLDKSGLPSDRFFAERPEGSVSTLKIQRTQQEDSAVYLCASSLGQLTGELFFGEGSRLTVL.

V is TRBV6-5 and J is TRBJ2-7, with D hard to call. The CDR3 is 13 amino acids. V was clipped by 2 bases and J by 2 bases, with 7 bases between them. Per germline, CDR1 MNHEY and CDR2 SVGAGI. DNA of the CDR3: TGTGCCAGCAGTTACAGTCCCACCTACGAGCAGTACTTC. As protein: CASSYSPTYEQYF.

The chain recombines TRBV18 with TRBJ1-6, with 8 positions matching TRBD1. Germline CDR1 and CDR2: KGHSH and LQKENI. Trimming removed 3 bases from V and 10 bases from J; junction bases left unmatched: 14. The CDR3 sequence is 17 residues long. CDR3 region: CASSPRLPGGRRSPLHF. The CDR3, as DNA: TGTGCCAGCTCACCCCGACTCCCAGGGGGCCGACGATCACCCCTCCACTTT.

The chain couples TRBV27 to TRBJ2-1; a possible D gene is TRBD1 (9 bases). Trimming shortened V by 4 bases and J by 5 bases, and 30 bases separated the two germline ends. There are 20 residues in the CDR3. Germline V CDR1 and CDR2: MNHEY, SMNVEV (reference sequence). CDR3 region: CASSWGSGQGSRGVNNEQFF. CDR3 nucleotides: TGTGCCAGCAGTTGGGGTTCCGGACAGGGGTCGCGGGGGGTCAACAATGAGCAGTTCTTC.

The rearrangement uses TRBV30 and TRBJ1-4; D is unresolved. This CDR3 contains 14 residues. Germline V CDR1 and CDR2: GTSNPN, SVGIG (reference sequence). The V gene lost 2 bases and the J gene lost 5 bases, with 12 bases spanning the gap. The CDR3 protein is CAWSRTRLNEKLFF. CDR3 sequence (DNA): TGTGCCTGGAGTCGGACCCGGTTAAATGAAAAACTGTTTTTT.

The V call is TRBV25-1, the J call TRBJ1-6; D remains unclear. V was trimmed by 2 bases and J by 11 bases, leaving 7 bases between them. The CDR3 sequence is 12 residues long. The germline gives CDR1 MGHDK, CDR2 SYGVNS. The CDR3 DNA is TGTGCCAGCAGTGAAAGGTGGGCACCCCTCCACTTT. Translating it yields CASSERWAPLHF. The whole variable domain, filled in from reference TRBV25-1 and TRBJ1-6, reads EADIYQTPRYLVIGTGKKITLECSQTMGHDKMYWYQQDPGMELHLIHYSYGVNSTEKGDLSSESTVSRIRTEHFPLTLESARPSHTSQYLCASSERWAPLHFGNGTRLTVT.

CDR3 bases: TGTGCCAGCAGGTTACAGGTTAGCAATCAGCCCCAGCATTTT. Amino acids: CASRLQVSNQPQHF. This chain connects TRBV2 to TRBJ1-5, with D tentatively TRBD1 (5 bases). V was trimmed by 6 bases and J by 0 bases, leaving 9 bases between them. This CDR3 contains 14 residues. Germline loops: CDR1 SNHLY, CDR2 FYNNEI.

This sequence joins TRBV6-1 and TRBJ2-7; 9 bases are a match to TRBD1. The CDR3 loop spans 14 amino acids. J lost 3 bases, V lost 6 bases, and 6 bases had no gene match. Germline V gives CDR1 MNHNS, CDR2 SASEGT. This CDR3 is CASSPTGQGYEQYF. Written as DNA, the CDR3 is TGTGCCAGCAGCCCGACGGGACAGGGCTACGAGCAGTACTTC.

For the CDR3, the DNA is TGTGCCAGCAGCTTGTTCTTTGACAGGGAAAATCAGCCCCAGCATTTT. Protein: CASSLFFDRENQPQHF. The V gene is TRBV5-6, the J gene TRBJ1-5, with 7 bases identical to TRBD1. The CDR3 totals 16 residues. In germline, CDR1 is SGHDT, CDR2 YYEEEE. With 1 base clipped from V and 4 bases from J, the junction kept 8 bases outside the gene matches.

The chain links TRBV7-9 to TRBJ2-1; 8 bases match TRBD1. After removal of 1 base from V and 5 bases from J, the junction contained 7 bases not matched to a gene. The CDR3 extends over 16 amino acids. The germline CDR1 and CDR2 sequences are SEHNR and FQNEAQ (reference sequence). The CDR3, as DNA: TGTGCCAGCAGCTTAGTAGGGACAGGCGGGGACAATGAGCAGTTCTTC. This gives the protein CASSLVGTGGDNEQFF.

The chain uses TRBV11-3 and TRBJ2-2; D is perhaps TRBD2 (6 bases). V dropped 5 bases and J dropped 1 base, with 14 bases sitting between them. The germline V gene encodes CDR1 SGHNT and CDR2 YENEEA. The CDR3 is made up of 16 amino acids. The CDR3 here is CASSPVWGENTGELFF. The CDR3 DNA is TGTGCCAGCAGCCCGGTGTGGGGGGAGAACACCGGGGAGCTGTTTTTT.

A single count supports this clone. The gene calls are TRBV19 and TRBJ1-5; unclear D gene. CDR1 is LNHDA, CDR2 SQIVND, per germline (reference sequence). V was clipped by 6 bases and J by 0 bases, with 6 bases between them. This CDR3 spans 13 amino acids. The CDR3 coding sequence is TGTGCCAGTAGGTTTTATAGCAATCAGCCCCAGCATTTT. Protein product: CASRFYSNQPQHF.

This clone has a single count. The chain has TRBV18 and TRBJ1-4; D is ambiguous. Per the germline V gene, CDR1 is KGHSH and CDR2 is LQKENI. This CDR3 comprises 15 residues. V was cut by 1 base and J by 6 bases, with 12 bases left in between. The CDR3 nucleotides read TGTGCCAGCTCACCACAACATGGGCTGCATGAAAAACTGTTTTTT. Translated: CASSPQHGLHEKLFF. Full variable domain (outside the CDR3, taken from reference TRBV18 and TRBJ1-4): NAGVMQNPRHLVRRRGQEARLRCSPMKGHSHVYWYRQLPEEGLKFMVYLQKENIIDESGMPKERFSAEFPKEGPSILRIQQVVRGDSAAYFCASSPQHGLHEKLFFGSGTQLSVL.

The table lists this clone with a few counts. V usage is TRBV5-1 and J usage is TRBJ1-3, with D unclear. The V end lost 4 bases, the J end lost 0 bases, and 11 bases lay between the germline ends. CDR3 length equals 15 residues. Looked up from germline, CDR1 is SGHRS and CDR2 is YFSETQ. CDR3 bases: TGCGCCAGCAGCAAGACGGTTAGCTCTGGAAACACCATATATTTT. Its translation: CASSKTVSSGNTIYF.